A single T cell receptor beta chain is shown here with its context. These data originate in a study of blood T cell repertoires in COVID-19. Study overall: The United States, Italy and Spain provided the acute and convalescent COVID-19 samples.

This CDR3 has 15 amino acids. Looked up from germline, CDR1 is SGHRS and CDR2 is YFSETQ. V was clipped by 4 bases and J by 2 bases; unmatched bases: 5. The protocol was immunoSEQ multiplex PCR, while the TCRdb copy is restricted to in-frame clones and leaves out a portion. The sample lists about 150,000 clones, 80% to 90% occurring once. The J gene is TRBJ2-2, the V gene TRBV5-1; the match to TRBD2 covers 7 bases. The receptor's source is a woman aged 60 to 75 with active COVID-19. Sequencing was carried out using peripheral blood. CDR3 nucleotide sequence: TGCGCCAGCAGCCTCCTAGCGGTCAACACCGGGGAGCTGTTTTTT. Amino acids: CASSLLAVNTGELFF.